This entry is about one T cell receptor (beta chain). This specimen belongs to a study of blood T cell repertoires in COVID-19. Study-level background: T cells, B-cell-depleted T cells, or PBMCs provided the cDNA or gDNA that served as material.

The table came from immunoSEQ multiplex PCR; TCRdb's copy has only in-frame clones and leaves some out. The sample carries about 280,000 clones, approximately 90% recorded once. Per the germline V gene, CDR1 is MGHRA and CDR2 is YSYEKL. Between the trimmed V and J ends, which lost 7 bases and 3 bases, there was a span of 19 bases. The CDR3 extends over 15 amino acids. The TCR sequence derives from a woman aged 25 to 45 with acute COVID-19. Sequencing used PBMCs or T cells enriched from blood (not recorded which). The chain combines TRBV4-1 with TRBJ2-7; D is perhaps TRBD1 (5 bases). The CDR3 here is CASTVTLLGVYEQYF. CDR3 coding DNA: TGCGCCAGCACCGTCACCCTGCTAGGGGTCTACGAGCAGTACTTC.